This T cell receptor (beta chain) was sequenced during a study of cytomegalovirus exposure and HLA in healthy donors. Vbeta (60) and Jbeta (13) primers were used in the PCR. The protocol was immunoSEQ multiplex PCR, while the TCRdb copy is restricted to in-frame clones and leaves out a portion. The sample contains around 170,000 clones, around 80% of which appear only once. CDR3 length equals 12 residues. Trimming took 6 bases from V and 2 from J, leaving 7 bases between them. Germline V gene data show CDR1 as MNHNS and CDR2 as SASEGT. Sequencing was done on a sample of PBMCs. The chain recombines TRBV6-1 with TRBJ2-5; D ambiguous. The sequence derives from a woman under 30 in good health and CMV-seronegative. CDR3 protein: CASSTTQETQYF. The CDR3 coding sequence is TGTGCCAGCAGCACTACTCAAGAGACCCAGTACTTC.